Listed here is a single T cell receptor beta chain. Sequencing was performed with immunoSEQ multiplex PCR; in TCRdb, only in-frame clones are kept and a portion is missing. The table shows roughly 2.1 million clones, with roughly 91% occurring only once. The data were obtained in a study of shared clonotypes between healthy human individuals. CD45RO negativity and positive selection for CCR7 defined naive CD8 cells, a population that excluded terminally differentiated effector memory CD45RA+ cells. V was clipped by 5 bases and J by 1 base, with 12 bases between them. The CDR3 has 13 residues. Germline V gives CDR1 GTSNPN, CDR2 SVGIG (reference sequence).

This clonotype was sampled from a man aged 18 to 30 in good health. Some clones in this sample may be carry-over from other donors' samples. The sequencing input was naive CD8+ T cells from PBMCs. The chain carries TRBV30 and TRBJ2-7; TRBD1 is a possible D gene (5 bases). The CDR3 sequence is CAWQGLSSYEQYF. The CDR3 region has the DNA TGTGCCTGGCAGGGATTAAGTTCCTACGAGCAGTACTTC.